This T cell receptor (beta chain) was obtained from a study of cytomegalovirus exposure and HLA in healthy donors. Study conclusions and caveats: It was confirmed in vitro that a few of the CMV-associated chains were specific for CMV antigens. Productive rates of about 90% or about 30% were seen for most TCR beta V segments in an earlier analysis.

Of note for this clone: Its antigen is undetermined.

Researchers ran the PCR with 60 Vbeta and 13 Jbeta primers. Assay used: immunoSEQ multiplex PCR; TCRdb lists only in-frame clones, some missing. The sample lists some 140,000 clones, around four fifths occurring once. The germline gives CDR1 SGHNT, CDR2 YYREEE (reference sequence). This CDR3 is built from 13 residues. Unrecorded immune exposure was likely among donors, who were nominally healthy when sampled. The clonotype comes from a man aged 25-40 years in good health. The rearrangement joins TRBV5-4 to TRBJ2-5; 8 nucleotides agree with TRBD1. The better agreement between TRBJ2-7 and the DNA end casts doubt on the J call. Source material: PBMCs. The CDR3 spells CASSFTGGGEQYF. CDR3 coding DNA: TGTGCCAGCAGCTTTACAGGGGGAGGCGAGCAGTACTTC.